The rows below give T cell receptor beta chains drawn from one sample of a study of T cells in Graves' hyperthyroidism and ophthalmopathy. TCRdb analysed the multiplex PCR reads with MiXCR anew, one entry per CDR3 protein. Of around 660,000 distinct CDR3 sequences detected, nearly 45% appear once; the ten largest clones hold 7% to 7.5%. Source material: peripheral blood or thyroid tissue (not recorded which). Receptors originate from an adult man with Graves' disease, either hyperthyroidism or ophthalmopathy (not recorded which). CDR3s include the opening cysteine and the closing phenylalanine or tryptophan. The order of the fields is CDR3 protein, CDR3 DNA, V gene, J gene, clone size, D gene. D genes are given only for firm matches. Not all rows give a size; the values are once, few, many and, for expanded clones, a class.

CDR3: CSARDDRPHNEKLFF; DNA: TGCAGTGCTAGGGACGACAGACCGCATAATGAAAAACTGTTTTTT; V: TRBV20-1; J: TRBJ1-4; size: few; D: NA
CDR3: CATSRDTGFSYEQYF; DNA: TGTGCCACCAGCAGAGATACAGGGTTCTCCTACGAGCAGTACTTC; V: TRBV15; J: TRBJ2-7; size: many; D: NA
CDR3: CSSVAGENTEAFF; DNA: TGCAGCAGTGTCGCGGGCGAGAACACTGAAGCTTTCTTT; V: TRBV29-1; J: TRBJ1-1; size: NA; D: NA
CDR3: CASSESGSNQPQYF; DNA: TGTGCCAGCAGTGAATCAGGGAGCAATCAGCCCCAGTACTTC; V: TRBV25-1; J: TRBJ2-5; size: NA; D: NA
CDR3: CASSWGGAGANVLNF; DNA: TGTGCCAGCAGCTGGGGGGGGGCGGGGGCCAACGTCCTGAATTTC; V: TRBV7-6; J: TRBJ2-6; size: NA; D: NA
CDR3: CASSKDRGGGQPQHF; DNA: TGTGCCAGCAGCAAGGACAGGGGAGGAGGGCAGCCCCAGCATTTT; V: TRBV7-2; J: TRBJ1-5; size: NA; D: TRBD1
CDR3: CSASPGPGELFF; DNA: TGCAGTGCTAGCCCAGGTCCCGGGGAGCTGTTTTTT; V: TRBV20-1; J: TRBJ2-2; size: NA; D: NA
CDR3: CASRIGRDGEKLFF; DNA: TGTGCCAGCCGCATCGGCAGGGACGGTGAAAAACTGTTTTTT; V: TRBV25-1; J: TRBJ1-4; size: few; D: NA
CDR3: CASSLGAWAEAFF; DNA: TGTGCCAGCAGTTTGGGGGCTTGGGCTGAAGCTTTCTTT; V: TRBV9; J: TRBJ1-1; size: NA; D: NA
CDR3: CASSLEPDSYGYTF; DNA: TGTGCCAGCAGCTTGGAGCCAGACAGCTATGGCTACACCTTC; V: TRBV7-9; J: TRBJ1-2; size: NA; D: NA
CDR3: CASSLAPPSSGQETQYF; DNA: TGTGCCAGCAGCTTAGCTCCCCCCTCTAGCGGCCAAGAGACCCAGTACTTC; V: TRBV7-9; J: TRBJ2-5; size: many; D: TRBD2
CDR3: CASSLGQNSNQPQHF; DNA: TGTGCCAGCAGCTTAGGCCAGAATAGCAATCAGCCCCAGCATTTT; V: TRBV7-8; J: TRBJ1-5; size: many; D: NA
CDR3: CASGLGDVSRNQPQHF; DNA: TGTGCTAGTGGTTTGGGAGACGTCAGCCGCAATCAGCCCCAGCATTTT; V: TRBV12-5; J: TRBJ1-5; size: NA; D: NA
CDR3: CASSQGVWRGQETQYF; DNA: TGCGCCAGCAGCCAAGGCGTTTGGCGGGGTCAAGAGACCCAGTACTTC; V: TRBV7-2; J: TRBJ2-5; size: few; D: NA
CDR3: CAISEGAGVGYTF; DNA: TGTGCCATCAGTGAGGGAGCGGGAGTAGGGTACACCTTC; V: TRBV10-3; J: TRBJ1-2; size: NA; D: NA
CDR3: CASSWGIGSGANVLTF; DNA: TGTGCCAGCAGTTGGGGGATCGGATCTGGGGCCAACGTCCTGACTTTC; V: TRBV6-2/TRBV6-3; J: TRBJ2-6; size: NA; D: NA
CDR3: CATSRGESNYGYTF; DNA: TGTGCCACCAGCAGGGGGGAGTCTAACTATGGCTACACCTTC; V: TRBV15; J: TRBJ1-2; size: many; D: NA
CDR3: CASSLSPAYGYTF; DNA: TGTGCCAGCAGCTTATCCCCAGCCTATGGCTACACCTTC; V: TRBV7-9; J: TRBJ1-2; size: many; D: NA
CDR3: CASSPWGTAAAAQHF; DNA: TGTGCCAGCTCACCATGGGGGACAGCCGCGGCAGCCCAGCATTTT; V: TRBV11-3; J: TRBJ1-5; size: NA; D: TRBD1
CDR3: CATSDGTGRNGYTF; DNA: TGTGCCACCAGTGATGGGACAGGTCGAAATGGCTACACCTTC; V: TRBV24-1; J: TRBJ1-2; size: NA; D: TRBD1
CDR3: CASRLQGFHSPLHF; DNA: TGTGCCAGTAGACTCCAGGGGTTTCATTCACCCCTCCACTTT; V: TRBV12-3/TRBV12-4; J: TRBJ1-6; size: NA; D: NA
CDR3: CSALGAANQPQHF; DNA: TGCAGTGCATTAGGGGCAGCTAATCAGCCCCAGCATTTT; V: TRBV20-1; J: TRBJ1-5; size: NA; D: NA
CDR3: CASSMGRGGEAFF; DNA: TGTGCCAGTAGTATGGGCAGGGGAGGTGAAGCTTTCTTT; V: TRBV19; J: TRBJ1-1; size: many; D: NA
CDR3: CASSLQYPNYGYTF; DNA: TGTGCCAGCAGTTTACAGTACCCTAACTATGGCTACACCTTC; V: TRBV2; J: TRBJ1-2; size: few; D: NA
CDR3: CASSSDADTQYF; DNA: TGTGCCAGCAGCTCGGATGCAGATACGCAGTATTTT; V: TRBV7-9; J: TRBJ2-3; size: NA; D: NA
CDR3: CSAGEDLGEKLFF; DNA: TGCAGTGCTGGAGAAGACCTCGGCGAAAAACTGTTTTTT; V: TRBV20-1; J: TRBJ1-4; size: NA; D: NA
CDR3: CASSLVTDNSPLHF; DNA: TGTGCCAGCAGCTTAGTCACAGATAATTCACCCCTCCACTTT; V: TRBV11-2; J: TRBJ1-6; size: few; D: NA